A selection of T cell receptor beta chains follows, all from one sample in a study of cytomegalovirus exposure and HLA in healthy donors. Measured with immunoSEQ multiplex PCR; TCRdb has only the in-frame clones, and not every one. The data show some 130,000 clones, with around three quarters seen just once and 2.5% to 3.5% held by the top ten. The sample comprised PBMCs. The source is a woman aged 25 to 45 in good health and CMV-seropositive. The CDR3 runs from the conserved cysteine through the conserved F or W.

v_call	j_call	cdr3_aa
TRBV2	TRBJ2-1	CASSEVGSTGGAYNEQFF
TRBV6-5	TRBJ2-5	CASSYSGAGPGETQYF
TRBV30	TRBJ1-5	CAWSQGVANQPQHF
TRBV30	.	CAWSWLSEQYF
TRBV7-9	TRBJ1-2	CASSLQGKGYTF
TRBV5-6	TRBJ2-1	CASSHYSFEQFF
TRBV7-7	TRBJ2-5	CASSLPGQGETQYF
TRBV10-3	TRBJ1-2	CAISPRGQGIGYTF
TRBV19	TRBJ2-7	CASSIAETGGIYEQYF
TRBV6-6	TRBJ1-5	CASSTPGQGNQPQHF
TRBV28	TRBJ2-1	CASSRLAGAYNEQFF
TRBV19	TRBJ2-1	CASSILAGGRNEQFF
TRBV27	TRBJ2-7	CASSSGTDLSSYEQYF
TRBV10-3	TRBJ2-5	CAISTPPGGGGEETQYF
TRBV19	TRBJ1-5	CASSVTGGYQPQHF
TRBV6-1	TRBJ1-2	CASSRVTGTGYGYTF
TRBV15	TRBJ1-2	CATSRDLPPRDYGYTF
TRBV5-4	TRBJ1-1	CASSFDRALMNTEAFF
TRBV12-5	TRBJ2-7	CASGLGLAGPGSYEQYF
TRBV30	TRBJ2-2	CAWTTGLAGAGELFF
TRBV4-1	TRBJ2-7	CASTLRWRGQGMNEQYF
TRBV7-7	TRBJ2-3	CASSLGQGTDTQYF
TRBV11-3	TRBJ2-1	CASSRPGVEQFF
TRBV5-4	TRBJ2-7	CASSWGQGEYEQYF
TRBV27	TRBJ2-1	CASSPGGEQFF
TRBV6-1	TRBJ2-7	CASSRQVDSYEQYF
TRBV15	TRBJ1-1	CATSSGRDTEAFF
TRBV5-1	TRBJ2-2	CASSLGQSETGELFF
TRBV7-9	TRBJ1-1	CASSPNGNTEAFF
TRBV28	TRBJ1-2	CASSASGGAPGGYGYTF
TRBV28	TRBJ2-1	CASKTRGSSYNEQFF
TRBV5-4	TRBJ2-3	CASSGAGGTDTQYF
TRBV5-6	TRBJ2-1	CASSLVVAGNEQFF
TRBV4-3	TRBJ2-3	CASSQGTAGLTDTQYF
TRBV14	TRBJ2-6	CASSLHGQGGSGANVLTF
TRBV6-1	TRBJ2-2	CASSPTGSKTGELFF
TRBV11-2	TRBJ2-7	CASSPHGQLPYEQYF
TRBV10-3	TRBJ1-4	CAIRKGQGETNEKLFF
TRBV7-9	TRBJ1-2	CASSFQVRDGYTF
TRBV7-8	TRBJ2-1	CASSLFAGEYNEQFF
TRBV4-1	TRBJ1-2	CASSQGPTGYGYTF
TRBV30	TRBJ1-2	CAWRVSTGRYGYTF
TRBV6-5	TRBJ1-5	CASSYSGQGGQPQHF
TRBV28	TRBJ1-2	CASSLLFSGGSGYTF
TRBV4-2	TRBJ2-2	CAGSLGGTGWTGELFF
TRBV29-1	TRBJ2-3	CSVEGGAGAFTDTQYF
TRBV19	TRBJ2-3	CASSTSTDTQYF
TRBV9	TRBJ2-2	CASSVDNGGVSGELFF
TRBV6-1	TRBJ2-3	CASSARGTGGPTDTQYF
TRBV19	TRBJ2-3	CASSHVRVTGTDTQYF
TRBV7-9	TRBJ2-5	CSSSFQALTQYF
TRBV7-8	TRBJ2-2	CASSQTGRGRAGELFF
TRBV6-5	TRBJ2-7	CASSYSRGTYEQYF
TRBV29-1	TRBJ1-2	CSVEDMLGRGGGNGYTF
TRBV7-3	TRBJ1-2	CASSSGGRAYTF
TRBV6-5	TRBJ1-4	CASRPIQGEKLFF
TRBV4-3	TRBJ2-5	CASSQGRMAETQYF
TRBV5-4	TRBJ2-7	CASSFQGRYEQYF
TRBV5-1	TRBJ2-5	CASSLSRTSGGGYQETQYF